These 12 T cell receptor beta chains came from one sample sequenced in a study of CD8+ T cells in alopecia areata. Treatment indicated: oral pan-JAK inhibitor, 5-10 mg twice daily. Sequencing used cDNA as its template, made by extracting RNA and reverse transcribing it. Clones were sequenced by immunoSEQ multiplex PCR, and TCRdb holds only the in-frame ones, with some missing. The profile shows some 110,000 clones, roughly 58% of them singletons. The specimen was CD8+ T cells sorted from blood, collected at week 4, from a patient treated with tofacitinib. These receptors all come from a human donor with alopecia areata.

The V call is TRBV11-2, the J call TRBJ1-4; 9 bases line up with TRBD1. The CDR3 is 15 residues long. V was pared by 5 bases and J by 6 bases, with 7 bases of the junction left unmatched. Germline V gives CDR1 SGHAT, CDR2 FQNNGV. The DNA of the CDR3 is TGTGCCAGCAGCCCTGGGGACAGGGTGGATGAAAAACTGTTTTTT. Translation: CASSPGDRVDEKLFF.

The chain is built from TRBV29-1 and TRBJ2-1, with a possible D match to TRBD1 (6 bases). In germline, CDR1 is SQVTM, CDR2 ANQGSEA. V was trimmed by 8 bases and J by 5 bases, leaving 13 bases between them. CDR3 length: 12 amino acids. CDR3 sequence reads: CSSWTADNEQFF. In DNA form, the CDR3 reads TGCAGCTCCTGGACAGCCGACAATGAGCAGTTCTTC.

CDR3 amino acids: CSVVGQGPDTQYF. Written as DNA, the CDR3 is TGCAGCGTTGTGGGACAGGGGCCAGATACGCAGTATTTT. This rearrangement joins TRBV29-1 to TRBJ2-3; 10 bases fit TRBD1. V shed 4 bases and J 4 bases; nucleotides not matched to a gene: 2. This CDR3 spans 13 amino acids. Germline CDR1 is SQVTM and CDR2 is ANQGSEA.

The genes are TRBV29-1 and TRBJ1-1, with D possibly TRBD1 on 5 matching bases. Trimming removed 0 bases at V and 1 base at J, with 9 bases between. Germline CDR1 reads SQVTM; CDR2 reads ANQGSEA. The CDR3 sequence is 14 residues long. The CDR3 spells CSVEDDGGNTEAFF. CDR3 coding DNA: TGCAGCGTTGAAGACGACGGGGGGAACACTGAAGCTTTCTTT.

The rearrangement joins TRBV30 to TRBJ1-2, with 8 nucleotides matching TRBD1. CDR1 and CDR2 from the germline V gene are GTSNPN and SVGIG (reference sequence). V lost 5 bases, J lost 8 bases, and 7 bases stayed unmatched. The CDR3 spans 12 residues. The CDR3 sequence is CAWEGTGGGYTF. The CDR3 coding sequence is TGTGCCTGGGAAGGGACAGGCGGCGGCTACACCTTC.

The chain employs TRBV30 and TRBJ2-3; weak D call: TRBD2 (6 bases). This CDR3 is built from 13 residues. Deletions cut 7 bases from V and 0 bases from J, with 11 bases between. The germline V gene has CDR1 GTSNPN and CDR2 SVGIG (reference sequence). The CDR3 sequence is CAFHGGSTDTQYF. The DNA for the CDR3 is TGTGCCTTTCACGGGGGTAGCACAGATACGCAGTATTTT.

The chain combines TRBV6-5 with TRBJ1-2; D is undetermined. V was clipped by 5 bases and J by 4 bases, with 11 bases between them. The V gene's germline CDR1 is MNHEY and CDR2 SVGAGI. The CDR3 has 13 amino acids. CDR3 loop: CASSVTLVYGYTF. CDR3 nucleotides: TGTGCCAGCAGTGTTACCTTAGTCTATGGCTACACCTTC.

The gene calls are TRBV7-9 and TRBJ1-2; D not resolved. The germline V gene has CDR1 SEHNR and CDR2 FQNEAQ (reference sequence). Trimming cost V 1 base and J 5 bases, with 11 bases left between them. The CDR3 is made up of 14 amino acids. CDR3 nucleotide sequence: TGTGCCAGCAGCTTAGAGACGGATCGTTATGGCTACACCTTC. It codes for CASSLETDRYGYTF.

The rearrangement joins TRBV30 to TRBJ1-6; no definite D call. The CDR3 sequence is 14 residues long. Germline V gives CDR1 GTSNPN, CDR2 SVGIG (reference sequence). CDR3: CPSSRATYNSPLHF. The DNA for the CDR3 is TGTCCCTCCAGCCGGGCGACGTATAATTCACCCCTCCACTTT.

The rearrangement uses TRBV29-1 and TRBJ2-7; D possibly corresponds to TRBD1 (6 bases). Trimming cost V 0 bases and J 0 bases, with 15 bases left between them. Germline-derived CDR1 and CDR2 are SQVTM and ANQGSEA. The CDR3 is made up of 16 amino acids. The CDR3 loop reads CSVEDQETGRSYEQYF. The CDR3 DNA follows: TGCAGCGTTGAAGATCAGGAGACAGGACGCTCCTACGAGCAGTACTTC.

The table lists this clone with a count of one. This sequence joins TRBV29-1 and TRBJ2-6; maybe TRBD2 (5 bases). Germline CDR1 SQVTM, CDR2 ANQGSEA. The CDR3 covers 14 residues. V lost 4 bases and J lost 0, with 7 bases in between. This CDR3 is CSVAGNSGANVLTF. Written as DNA, the CDR3 is TGCAGCGTTGCGGGAAACTCTGGGGCCAACGTCCTGACTTTC.

In its sample, this clone was seen a few times. The CDR3 protein is CAWRLTVNTEAFF. CDR3 coding DNA: TGTGCCTGGAGGTTAACAGTGAACACTGAAGCTTTCTTT. The chain uses TRBV30 and TRBJ1-1; no reliable D call. This CDR3 has 13 residues. Germline V lookup: CDR1 GTSNPN, CDR2 SVGIG (reference sequence). V lost 3 bases, J lost 0 bases, and 8 bases lay in between.